Each of the 21 T cell receptor beta chains below was sequenced from the same sample in a study of regulatory T cells in long-lasting Graves disease. Time point described: newly diagnosed GD, antithyroid drugs for less than 3 months. Preparation of the TCR library used RNA extracted from PBMCs. Arm-PCR of CDR3 regions with iRepertoire HTBI primers generated TCR beta libraries. TCRdb recomputed calls from the multiplex PCR reads with MiXCR, one row per CDR3 protein. The sample gives 400,000 to 500,000 distinct CDR3 sequences, under 15% of which show up once; 16% is in the top ten. This same sample was also part of a study on T cells in Graves' hyperthyroidism and ophthalmopathy.

This material consisted of peripheral blood mononuclear cells (PBMCs), taken at new diagnosis, from a patient treated with antithyroid drugs. The receptors here all came from a woman in her twenties or thirties with Graves disease.

This clonotype was seen more than once but under ten times. The CDR3 DNA sequence: TGCAGTGCTTCCGAGGTGGGCGGGACCTACGAGCAGTACTTC. Protein product: CSASEVGGTYEQYF. This chain links TRBV20-1 with TRBJ2-7, with D perhaps TRBD2 (6 bases). Trimming left V 5 bases short and J 2 bases short, with 16 bases between. This CDR3 has 14 amino acids. CDR1 is DFQATT, CDR2 SNEGSKA, per germline (reference sequence).

This clonotype was found a few times. The V call is TRBV6-5, the J call TRBJ2-7, with D perhaps TRBD2 (5 bases). CDR1 and CDR2 from the germline V gene are MNHEY and SVGAGI. Trimming cost V 0 bases and J 6 bases, with 18 bases left between them. CDR3 length: 16 amino acids. CDR3 nucleotide sequence: TGTGCCAGCAGTTACTCGACCGTGAGGGCTACTAGCGAGCAGTACTTC. Translated, it gives CASSYSTVRATSEQYF.

For this clonotype: A read error is possible here, since a much larger clone lies one base away. This chain uses TRBV28 with TRBJ2-1; the D call may be TRBD1 or TRBD2 (5 bases each). Germline loops: CDR1 MDHEN, CDR2 SYDVKM. The CDR3 spans 16 residues. V lost 4 bases and J lost 0, with 13 bases in between. The CDR3 reads CASSSGPSSSYNEQFF. The DNA for the CDR3 is TGTGCCAGCAGTTCGGGGCCCTCGAGCTCCTACAATGAGCAGTTCTTC. Full variable domain (missing parts from reference TRBV28 and TRBJ2-1): DVKVTQSSRYLVKRTGEKVFLECVQDMDHENMFWYRQDPGLGLRLIYFSYDVKMKEKGDIPEGYSVSREKKERFSLILESASTNQTSMYLCASSSGPSSSYNEQFFGPGTRLTVL.

The chain employs TRBV7-9 and TRBJ2-3; 8 nucleotides line up with TRBD2. V lost 2 bases and J lost 4; bases outside the gene matches: 8. This CDR3 is built from 16 residues. Germline CDR1 SEHNR, CDR2 FQNEAQ (reference sequence). The CDR3 nucleotides are TGTGCCAGCAGCTTAAGTACTAGCGGTCGGGCAGATACGCAGTATTTT. Its protein product is CASSLSTSGRADTQYF.

This clonotype was seen repeatedly, ten times or more. The chain combines TRBV20-1 with TRBJ2-1; D unresolved. V lost 3 bases and J 10 bases, leaving 10 bases between the germline ends. The CDR3 covers 11 residues. Germline V CDR1 and CDR2: DFQATT, SNEGSKA (reference sequence). CDR3 nucleotides: TGCAGTGCTAGTCCGCTGGCGGAGCAGTTCTTC. This sequence encodes CSASPLAEQFF.

This clonotype was counted at least ten times. The chain has TRBV20-1 and TRBJ2-5; 14 bases fit TRBD2. V lost 5 bases, J lost 5 bases, and 7 bases stayed unmatched. CDR3 length: 15 residues. Germline V gives CDR1 DFQATT, CDR2 SNEGSKA (reference sequence). The CDR3 region has the DNA TGCAGTGCTTGGACTAGCGGGAGGAGCCCGGAGACCCAGTACTTC. It specifies CSAWTSGRSPETQYF.

This clonotype was found a few times. The chain couples TRBV9 to TRBJ2-1; D uncertain. Germline assignment: CDR1 SGDLS and CDR2 YYNGEE. The CDR3 contains 13 residues. The V end was cut by 0 bases, the J end by 8 bases, with 9 bases between. CDR3 nucleotide sequence: TGTGCCAGCAGCGTAGGCAGAGGCGATGAGCAGTTCTTC. It is translated as CASSVGRGDEQFF.

This clonotype is a singleton in its sample. The chain carries TRBV20-1 and TRBJ2-1, with D possibly matching TRBD1 (5 bases). CDR1 and CDR2 (germline): DFQATT, SNEGSKA (reference sequence). Trimming pared 1 base from V and 5 bases from J, leaving 30 bases between. The CDR3 consists of 20 residues. The CDR3 DNA sequence: TGCAGTGCTAGAGGCCGCCGCACCCATCAGGGAAGTGGGGCCGACAATGAGCAGTTCTTC. It specifies CSARGRRTHQGSGADNEQFF.

The sample holds a few counts of this clonotype. The J gene is TRBJ2-3, the V gene TRBV9; 8 positions agree with TRBD2. The V and J ends lost 0 bases and 3 bases, in that order; junction bases with no gene match: 6. CDR1 is SGDLS and CDR2 is YYNGEE in the germline V gene. CDR3 length equals 16 residues. The CDR3 loop reads CASSVEVSSGTDTQYF. CDR3 nucleotides: TGTGCCAGCAGCGTAGAGGTTTCTAGCGGGACAGATACGCAGTATTTT.

In this sample, this clonotype turned up many times. The genes are TRBV27 and TRBJ2-7, with D possibly being TRBD1 (6 bases). Trimming cost V 4 bases and J 2 bases, with 9 bases left between them. Germline CDR1 is MNHEY and CDR2 is SMNVEV (reference sequence). The CDR3 consists of 13 residues. The CDR3 loop is CASSSGQTYEQYF. The CDR3 nucleotides read TGTGCCAGCAGTTCCGGACAGACCTACGAGCAGTACTTC.

Details on this clonotype: Because the CDR3 is missing its conserved closing phenylalanine or tryptophan, this is likely a read error. The chain joins TRBV28 to TRBJ1-4; D is perhaps TRBD1 (5 bases). The tail of the sequence fits TRBJ1-6 better, so the J call may be wrong. The CDR3 totals 14 residues. Germline CDR1 reads MDHEN; CDR2 reads SYDVKM. The CDR3 DNA reads TGTGCCAGCACTCCTTTGGGTGGGGGGTCACCCCTCCACCTT. Translation gives CASTPLGGGSPLHL.

This clonotype was observed many times. The V and J genes are TRBV12-3 or TRBV12-4 and TRBJ1-2; 10 positions agree with TRBD1. Trimming cost V 5 bases and J 8 bases; bases outside gene matches: 11. The CDR3 is 15 residues long. The CDR3 nucleotides are TGTGCCAGCAGTCCTTTCGGGACAGGGGCCGGGGGCTACACCTTC. It translates to CASSPFGTGAGGYTF.

This clonotype showed up many times. J is TRBJ2-7 and V is TRBV10-3, with D perhaps matching TRBD2 (6 bases). The CDR3 consists of 12 residues. Germline loops: CDR1 ENHRY, CDR2 SYGVKD. V shed 2 bases and J shed 6 bases, with 8 bases lying between them. CDR3 residues: CAISEGGTEQYF. The CDR3 DNA reads TGTGCCATCAGTGAGGGCGGGACCGAGCAGTACTTC.

This clonotype was recorded many times. V gene TRBV29-1 combines with J gene TRBJ1-2; D is unresolved. Germline V gene sequence: CDR1 SQVTM, CDR2 ANQGSEA. This CDR3 region has 13 residues. V dropped 6 bases and J dropped 4 bases, with 15 bases sitting between them. DNA for the CDR3: TGCAGCGTCGACCCCTTGGACGGCTATGGCTACACCTTC. It encodes CSVDPLDGYGYTF.

This clonotype was counted only a few times. The V and J genes are TRBV24-1 and TRBJ2-5; possible D gene TRBD1, 6 bases. Germline CDR1 KGHDR, CDR2 SFDVKD. The CDR3 has 16 residues. V dropped 4 bases and J dropped 1 base, with 15 bases sitting between them. CDR3 DNA sequence: TGTGCCACCAGTGACGTTACAGGGCTTGGCCAAGAGACCCAGTACTTC. Encoded protein: CATSDVTGLGQETQYF.

The table lists this clonotype with a few counts. The chain carries TRBV13 and TRBJ1-2; D not certain. Trimming removed 1 base at V and 8 bases at J, with 5 bases between. The CDR3 totals 11 residues. Germline loops: CDR1 PRHDT, CDR2 FYEKMQ (reference sequence). CDR3 amino acids: CASSLALGYTF. In nucleotides, the CDR3 is TGTGCCAGCAGCTTAGCACTCGGCTACACCTTC.

The CDR3 sequence: CSAQNPAERVYNEQFF. Here the CDR3 DNA reads TGCAGTGCTCAAAATCCAGCGGAGAGGGTCTACAATGAGCAGTTCTTC. The chain combines TRBV20-1 with TRBJ2-1; maybe TRBD2 (5 bases). The length of the CDR3 is 16 residues. V lost 5 bases, J lost 3 bases, and 20 bases lay in between. The germline gives CDR1 DFQATT, CDR2 SNEGSKA (reference sequence).

This clonotype was counted ten times or more. The gene calls are TRBV12-3 or TRBV12-4 and TRBJ2-5, with D possibly being TRBD2 (6 bases). This CDR3 spans 15 amino acids. Trimming cost V 5 bases and J 3 bases, with 16 bases left between them. In nucleotides, the CDR3 is TGTGCCAGCAGTGAAGCGAAGGAGGGAGAAGAGACCCAGTACTTC. Amino acid sequence: CASSEAKEGEETQYF.

This clonotype appeared many times. This chain links TRBV28 with TRBJ1-4; D gene ambiguous. Trimming left V 10 bases short and J 1 base short, with 10 bases between. Germline lookup yields CDR1 MDHEN and CDR2 SYDVKM. The CDR3 loop spans 13 amino acids. The CDR3 DNA sequence: TGTGCCACATTGGATTTAACTAATGAAAAACTGTTTTTT. It translates to CATLDLTNEKLFF.

This clonotype has more than one count but fewer than ten. The rearrangement links TRBV4-1 to TRBJ1-3, with D unclear. The CDR3 runs 16 residues. V lost 3 bases, J lost 0 bases, and 12 bases lay in between. Germline values: CDR1 MGHRA, CDR2 YSYEKL. The DNA of the CDR3 is TGCGCCAGCAGCCAGCCACCTCGGGACTCTGGAAACACCATATATTTT. Translation: CASSQPPRDSGNTIYF.

This clonotype has a handful of counts. The rearrangement joins TRBV15 to TRBJ1-6; D unresolved. The length of the CDR3 is 15 residues. The V gene's germline CDR1 is LNHNV and CDR2 YYDKDF (reference sequence). V was shortened by 0 bases and J by 5 bases, with 8 bases between the two germline ends. The CDR3 DNA sequence: TGTGCCACCAGCAGAGATGGAGAAAATAATTCACCCCTCCACTTT. Protein sequence: CATSRDGENNSPLHF. Complete variable domain (other parts from reference TRBV15 and TRBJ1-6): DAMVIQNPRYQVTQFGKPVTLSCSQTLNHNVMYWYQQKSSQAPKLLFHYYDKDFNNEADTPDNFQSRRPNTSFCFLDIRSPGLGDTAMYLCATSRDGENNSPLHFGNGTRLTVT.